This T cell receptor beta chain was captured in a study of blood T cell repertoires in COVID-19. Assay: immunoSEQ multiplex PCR; the TCRdb copy retains only in-frame clones and omits some. The table shows hundreds of thousands of clones, with approximately 89% occurring only once. This CDR3 comprises 13 residues. V lost 6 bases to trimming and J lost 2 bases, with 9 bases between them. Germline lookup yields CDR1 MNHEY and CDR2 SMNVEV (reference sequence). Material for sequencing was PBMCs or T cells enriched from blood (not recorded which). The TCR was taken from a woman between 35 and 50 years old with acute COVID-19. This chain uses TRBV27 with TRBJ2-3, with D perhaps matching TRBD1 (5 bases). The CDR3 reads CASRQVITDTQYF. The CDR3 coding sequence is TGTGCCAGCAGACAGGTTATCACAGATACGCAGTATTTT.